This T cell receptor (beta chain) was recorded in a study of control samples from healthy donors and cancer patients. Some clones are missing from TCRdb's copy, which holds only in-frame ones; the method was immunoSEQ multiplex PCR. This sample has around 28,000 clones, with around 87% found just once. The V and J ends lost 7 bases and 6 bases respectively, with 13 bases between them. The CDR3 length is 11 residues. Germline CDR1 is DFQATT and CDR2 is SNEGSKA (reference sequence). Sequencing was done on a sample of PBMCs. This rearrangement joins TRBV20-1 to TRBJ2-7; maybe TRBD1 (5 bases). The sequence was collected from a woman in her thirties or forties with lung cancer. CDR3 DNA: TGCAGTGAGGGGAAGATGGGCGAGCAGTACTTC. This codes for CSEGKMGEQYF.